This TCR beta chain was profiled in a study of OX40 agonist ivuxolimab in advanced cancers. General study points: Some of the nonresponding patients also showed low levels of normalized T-cell clonal expansion.

This CDR3 is 13 amino acids long. With V trimmed by 4 bases and J by 3 bases, 4 bases remained unmatched. Germline values: CDR1 SGHNT, CDR2 YYREEE (reference sequence). Clones were read by immunoSEQ multiplex PCR, and TCRdb kept only the in-frame ones, dropping some. The table lists approximately 73,000 clones, around nine tenths of them singletons. Notes on this clone: No antigen is known for it.

The sample was CD4+ or CD8+ T cells sorted from blood, taken in a trial of the OX40 agonist ivuxolimab. The source is an adult with an advanced solid tumor such as melanoma, head and neck, liver or kidney cancer. The chain links TRBV5-4 to TRBJ2-7; 7 bases line up with TRBD1. The CDR3 DNA sequence: TGTGCCAGCAGCCGGACAGGCCTCTACGAGCAGTACTTC. It translates to CASSRTGLYEQYF. The variable domain in full, with the rest retrieved from reference TRBV5-4 and TRBJ2-7, is ETGVTQSPTHLIKTRGQQVTLRCSSQSGHNTVSWYQQALGQGPQFIFQYYREEENGRGNFPPRFSGLQFPNYSSELNVNALELDDSALYLCASSRTGLYEQYFGPGTRLTVT.